Included here is one T cell receptor (beta chain) sequence, with context. Antigen unknown. This record comes from a study of T cell responses to AZD1222 COVID-19 vaccine. Study-wide findings and caveats: Nearly half of spike-specific TCRs reportedly target unmutated variant regions. Repertoire collection took place solely once the T cell response had peaked. The study identified only six AZD1222 recipients as seropositive at baseline. The donor cohort was predominantly white British with a female majority, and clonal diversity may have been underestimated.

Produced via immunoSEQ multiplex PCR; TCRdb's table is partial and in-frame only. The data contain 130,000 to 150,000 clones, approximately 90% of them singletons. The trim removed 4 bases at V and 2 bases at J, leaving 3 bases unmatched. Germline V gene data show CDR1 as SQVTM and CDR2 as ANQGSEA. The length of the CDR3 is 13 residues. The sample was peripheral blood, taken on day 0 of MenACWY control vaccination. The chain uses TRBV29-1 and TRBJ1-1; 8 nucleotides line up with TRBD1. The sequence came from an adult in good health. CDR3 amino acids: CSVGQGANTEAFF. The CDR3 nucleotides are TGCAGCGTTGGGCAGGGGGCAAACACTGAAGCTTTCTTT.